This T cell receptor (beta chain) was sequenced in a study of beta chain features in type 1 diabetes. Findings and limits, study-wide: Moderately but significantly shorter TCRB CDR3s were found in Type 1 diabetes patients in all four CD4+ subsets. An over-representation of cells with high TCR expression could result from cDNA sequencing.

Germline loops: CDR1 SGHVS, CDR2 FQNEAQ. The germline V and J ends were trimmed by 3 bases and 4 bases, with 6 bases remaining between them. This CDR3 comprises 12 residues. Of the isolated RNA, all was reverse transcribed, and so the sequenced material was expressed TCRB transcripts. Produced via immunoSEQ multiplex PCR; TCRdb's table is partial and in-frame only. The sample has more than 250,000 clones, about a fifth seen once; the top ten hold about 0.028%. This clone was seen a handful of times. Its antigen is still unknown. CD45RO/CCR7/CD25/CD127/CD95/CD27 staining was used to isolate CD4+ naive, central memory, regulatory and stem cell-like memory cells by sorting. All sorted populations exceeded 95% purity.

This sequence was found in a woman aged 40-49 years with type 1 diabetes. V usage is TRBV7-8 and J usage is TRBJ1-1; no reliable D call. Sequenced material: naive CD4+ T cells from blood. In DNA, the CDR3 is TGTGCCAGCAGCTTCCCAGGCACTGAAGCTTTCTTT. As protein: CASSFPGTEAFF.